The subject of this entry is one T cell receptor beta chain. The sample originates from a study of blood T cell repertoires in COVID-19. Repertoires were generated with immunoSEQ multiplex PCR, while TCRdb's copy carries only in-frame clones and drops some. The profile covers about 280,000 clones, with 70% to 90% appearing a single time and about 6.1% taken by the ten largest. This CDR3 is built from 14 residues. The V and J ends lost 0 bases and 6 bases, in that order; junction bases with no gene match: 1. Germline V gives CDR1 LNHNV, CDR2 YYDKDF (reference sequence). The chain links TRBV15 to TRBJ2-1, with 8 nucleotides matching TRBD2. This TCR came from a woman in her forties who had recovered from COVID-19. The sample consisted of PBMCs or T cells enriched from blood (not recorded which). CDR3 protein: CATSRDTSGNEQFF. The CDR3 DNA reads as TGTGCCACCAGCAGAGATACTAGCGGCAATGAGCAGTTCTTC.